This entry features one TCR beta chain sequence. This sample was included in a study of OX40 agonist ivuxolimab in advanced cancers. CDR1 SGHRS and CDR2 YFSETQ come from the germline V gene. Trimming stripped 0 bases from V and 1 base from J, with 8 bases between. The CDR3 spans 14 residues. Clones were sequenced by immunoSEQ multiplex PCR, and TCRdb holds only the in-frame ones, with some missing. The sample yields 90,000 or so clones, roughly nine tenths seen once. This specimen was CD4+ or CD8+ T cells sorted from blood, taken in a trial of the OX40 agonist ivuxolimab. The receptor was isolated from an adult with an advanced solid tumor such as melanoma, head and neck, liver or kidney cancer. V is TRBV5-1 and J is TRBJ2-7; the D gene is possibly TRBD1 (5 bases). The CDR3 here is CASSLDQGSYEQYF. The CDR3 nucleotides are TGCGCCAGCAGCTTGGATCAGGGATCCTACGAGCAGTACTTC.